This TCR beta chain emerged from a study of blood T cell repertoires in COVID-19. Looking at the study overall: Samples taken during acute and convalescent COVID-19 were collected in the United States, Italy and Spain. Nucleic acid was either cDNA or gDNA, and it came from T cells, B-cell-depleted T cells, or PBMCs.

CDR3 size: 15 residues. Per germline, CDR1 MDHEN and CDR2 SYDVKM. Trimming at V came to 7 bases and at J to 5 bases, leaving 11 bases not matched to a gene. In the study's own analysis: Reference gene primers were amplified, and this amplification served to estimate nucleated cell counts. The protocol was immunoSEQ multiplex PCR, while the TCRdb copy is restricted to in-frame clones and leaves out a portion. The V and J calls and clone size are taken from that table; D and trimming were inferred from the DNA. Of 150,000 to 200,000 clones listed, about 80% were seen once; the top ten hold about 6.9%. The chain recombines TRBV28 with TRBJ2-7; the match to TRBD1 covers 10 bases. The receptor was derived from a human donor with acute or convalescent COVID-19. The donor label of this sample is uncertain. Sequencing used peripheral blood. The CDR3 region has the DNA TGTGCCAGCAACCTAGGGGGGACAGGGGAGGACGAGCAGTACTTC. The encoded protein is CASNLGGTGEDEQYF.